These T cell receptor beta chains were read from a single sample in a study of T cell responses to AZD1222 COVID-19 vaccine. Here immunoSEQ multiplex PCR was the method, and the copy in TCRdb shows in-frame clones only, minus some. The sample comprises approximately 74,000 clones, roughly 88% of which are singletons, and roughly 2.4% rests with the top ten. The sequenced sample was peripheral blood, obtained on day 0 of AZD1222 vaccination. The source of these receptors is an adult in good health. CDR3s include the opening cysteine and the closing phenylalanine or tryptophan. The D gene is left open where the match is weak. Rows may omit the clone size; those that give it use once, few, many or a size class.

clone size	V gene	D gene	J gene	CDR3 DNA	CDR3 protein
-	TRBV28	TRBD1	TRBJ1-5	TGTGCCAGCAGATCAGGGGGTAGGAGCAATCAGCCCCAGCATTTT	CASRSGGRSNQPQHF
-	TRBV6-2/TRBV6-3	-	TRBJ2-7	TGTGCCAGCAGTTACTACCGTACCGACTACGAGCAGTACTTC	CASSYYRTDYEQYF
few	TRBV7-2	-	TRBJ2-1	TGTGCCAGCAGCCCCGGGTTGGTCAATGAGCAGTTCTTC	CASSPGLVNEQFF
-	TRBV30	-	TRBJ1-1	TGTGCCTGGACTAGGGACGGGGGGACTGAAGCTTTCTTT	CAWTRDGGTEAFF
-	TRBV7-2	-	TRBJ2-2	TGTGCCAGCAGCTTAGCAGTGGGGGAGCTGTTTTTT	CASSLAVGELFF
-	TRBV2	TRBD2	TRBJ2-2	TGTGCCAGCAAATTACTAGCGTCCGGGGAGCTGTTTTTT	CASKLLASGELFF
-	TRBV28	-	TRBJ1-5	TGTGCCAGCAGCCAGCCGAGGAGGGGATCCTATAGCAATCAGCCCCAGCATTTT	CASSQPRRGSYSNQPQHF
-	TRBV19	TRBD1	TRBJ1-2	TGTGCCAGTATCCCCGGGACAGGGGGTGACTATGGCTACACCTTC	CASIPGTGGDYGYTF
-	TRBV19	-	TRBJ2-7	TGTGCCAGTAGTCCCGGTCTAGCGTCCTACGAGCAGTACTTC	CASSPGLASYEQYF
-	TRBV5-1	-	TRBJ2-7	TGCGCCAGCAGCTTCGGGACCGGATCCTACGAGCAGTACTTC	CASSFGTGSYEQYF
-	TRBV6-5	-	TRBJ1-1	TGTGCCAGCCGGGGGGGTAACGCTGAAGCTTTCTTT	CASRGGNAEAFF
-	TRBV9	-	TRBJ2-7	TGTGCCAGCAGCCCCGGGGGCCCCTACGAGCAGTACTTC	CASSPGGPYEQYF
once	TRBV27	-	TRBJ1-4	TGTGCCAGCAGTTTGGGGGAAAAACTGTTTTTT	CASSLGEKLFF
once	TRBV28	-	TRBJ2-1	TGTGCCAGCAGTTCTTCCTTAGCGACCAGCTCCTACAATGAGCAGTTCTTC	CASSSSLATSSYNEQFF
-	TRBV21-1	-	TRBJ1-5	TGTGCCAGCAGCCGACAGGGAAGCAATCAGCCCCAGCATTTT	CASSRQGSNQPQHF
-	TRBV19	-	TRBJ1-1	TGTGCCAGTAGTATTTCGGGGGGGAGGACTGAAGCTTTCTTT	CASSISGGRTEAFF
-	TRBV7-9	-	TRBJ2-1	TGTGCCAGCAGCTGGATAGGGGATGAGCAGTTCTTC	CASSWIGDEQFF
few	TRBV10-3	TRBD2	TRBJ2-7	TGTGCCATTGGGGGTAGCGGGAGTACCCCCTCATCCGAGCAGTACTTC	CAIGGSGSTPSSEQYF
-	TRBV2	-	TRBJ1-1	TGTGCCAGCAGTGAATTGGGGGGCACTGAAGCTTTCTTT	CASSELGGTEAFF
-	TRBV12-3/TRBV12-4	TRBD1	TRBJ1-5	TGTGCCAGCAGCGCAGGGGGCGGTCAGCCCCAGCATTTT	CASSAGGGQPQHF
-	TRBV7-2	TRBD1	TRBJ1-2	TGTGCCAGCAGTTCCCAGGGGGTCTATGGCTACACCTTC	CASSSQGVYGYTF
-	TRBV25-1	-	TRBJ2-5	TGTGCCAGCACACCGGGGGACCAATCCCAGTACTTC	CASTPGDQSQYF
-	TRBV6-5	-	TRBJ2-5	TGTGCCAGCAGTTACTCCAGCGTCGAGACCCAGTACTTC	CASSYSSVETQYF
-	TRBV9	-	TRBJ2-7	TGTGCCAGCAGCGGAGGAGGACAGCCGGGTTCCTACGAGCAGTACTTC	CASSGGGQPGSYEQYF
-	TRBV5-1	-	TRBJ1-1	TGCGCCAGCCGGCGGGAGGGGGTGGTCACTGAAGCTTTCTTT	CASRREGVVTEAFF
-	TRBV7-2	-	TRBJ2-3	TGTGCCAGCAGCTTCGCGGGCCGCACAGATACGCAGTATTTT	CASSFAGRTDTQYF
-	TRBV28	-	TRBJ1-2	TGTGCCAGCAGTTGGGGGGTATCGAGGTATGGCTACACCTTC	CASSWGVSRYGYTF
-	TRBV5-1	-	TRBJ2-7	TGCGCCAGCAGCTTGGTGGAGATTCAGAGCTCCTACGAGCAGTACTTC	CASSLVEIQSSYEQYF
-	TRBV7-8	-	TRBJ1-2	TGTGCCAGCAGCCCCCAGGGCTCCGTCACCTATGGCTACACCTTC	CASSPQGSVTYGYTF
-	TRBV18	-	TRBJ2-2	TGTGCCAGCAGTCTGCTGGGCACCGGGGAGCTGTTTTTT	CASSLLGTGELFF
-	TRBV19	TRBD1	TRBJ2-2	TGTGCCAGTAGTACGGGACAGGGGTACGCCGGGGAGCTGTTTTTT	CASSTGQGYAGELFF
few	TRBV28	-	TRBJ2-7	TGTGCCAGCAGCCCCGGGGTCGGACGCTACGAGCAGTACTTC	CASSPGVGRYEQYF
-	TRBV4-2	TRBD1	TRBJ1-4	TGTGCCAGCAGCCATAACTACGACAGGGGGGCCGGAACAACTAATGAAAAACTGTTTTTT	CASSHNYDRGAGTTNEKLFF
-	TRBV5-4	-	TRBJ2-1	TGTGCCAGCAGCTTGAGTCAGTCCTACAATGAGCAGTTCTTC	CASSLSQSYNEQFF
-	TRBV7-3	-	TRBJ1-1	TGTGCCAGCAGCTTAAATTCGGCAGGGAGCACTGAAGCTTTCTTT	CASSLNSAGSTEAFF
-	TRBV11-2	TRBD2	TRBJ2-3	TGTGCCAGCAGCTCCTTTGGGGGGGGTTTAGATACGCAGTATTTT	CASSSFGGGLDTQYF
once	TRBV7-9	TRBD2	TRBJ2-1	TGTGCCAGCAGCTTAGTAGCGGGAGGGTACAATGAGCAGTTCTTC	CASSLVAGGYNEQFF
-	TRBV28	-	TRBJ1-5	TGTGCCAGCAGTTTGCACGGGAGTCAGCCCCAGCATTTT	CASSLHGSQPQHF
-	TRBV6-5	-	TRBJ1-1	TGTGCCAGCAGTTACTCCGCCTCGATTGTCGAAGCTTTCTTT	CASSYSASIVEAFF
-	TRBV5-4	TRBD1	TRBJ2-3	TGTGCCAGCAGCTTGGGACAGGGGTTCCCAGATACGCAGTATTTT	CASSLGQGFPDTQYF
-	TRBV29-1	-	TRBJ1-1	TGCAGCGTGGAACAGGGGAACACTGAAGCTTTCTTT	CSVEQGNTEAFF
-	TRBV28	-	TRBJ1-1	TGTGCCAGCAGCGAGAGGGACACTGAAGCTTTCTTT	CASSERDTEAFF
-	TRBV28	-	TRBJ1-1	TGTGCCAGCAGTTTATCCGACAGAAACACTGAAGCTTTCTTT	CASSLSDRNTEAFF
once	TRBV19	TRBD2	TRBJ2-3	TGTGCCAGTAGTATAGCTGCTAGCGGGGGGGGCACAGATACGCAGTATTTT	CASSIAASGGGTDTQYF
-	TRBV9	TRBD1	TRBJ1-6	TGTGCCAGCAGCGTAGGGGACAGGGGGCGACCCCTCCACTTT	CASSVGDRGRPLHF
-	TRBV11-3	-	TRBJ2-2	TGTGCCAGCAGGCCAGCGAACACCGGGGAGCTGTTTTTT	CASRPANTGELFF
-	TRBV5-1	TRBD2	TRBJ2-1	TGCGCCAGCAGCTCCCAAGCGGGAGGGCCGCTCTACAATGAGCAGTTCTTC	CASSSQAGGPLYNEQFF
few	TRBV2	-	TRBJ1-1	TGTGCCAGCAGTGAGGACATGAACACTGAAGCTTTCTTT	CASSEDMNTEAFF
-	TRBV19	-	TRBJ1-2	TGTGCCATTCCTACAGGGATGGGTGGCTACACCTTC	CAIPTGMGGYTF
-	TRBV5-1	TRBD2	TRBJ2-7	TGCGCCAGCAGCCCAATAGCGGGGTTTGGCGAGCAGTACTTC	CASSPIAGFGEQYF